This TCR beta chain derives from a study of blood T cell repertoires in COVID-19. Whole-study context: Sites in the United States, Italy and Spain provided acute and convalescent COVID-19 samples. T cells, B-cell-depleted T cells, or PBMCs provided the cDNA or gDNA that served as material.

This clone showed up just once. While infection was still active, Seattle patients were enrolled and then followed longitudinally. Per the original data handling: From reference gene primer amplification, estimates of nucleated cell counts were derived. The repertoire was sequenced with immunoSEQ multiplex PCR; TCRdb's copy has only in-frame clones and lacks some. The V and J calls and clone size come from that table; D and trimming were worked out from the DNA. This sample yields 150,000 to 200,000 clones, of which more than 85% are seen a single time; just over 2.5% belongs to the top ten. This CDR3 contains 14 residues. The germline V gene has CDR1 SGHNT and CDR2 YYREEE (reference sequence). J lost 5 bases, V lost 5 bases, and 6 bases had no gene match.

The source material was peripheral blood. This chain connects TRBV5-4 to TRBJ1-2; TRBD1 agrees at 10 bases. This TCR was sampled from a woman of 80 years or more with COVID-19, enrolled during active disease. CDR3 bases: TGTGCCAGCAGTCTGGGACAGGGGAGGTATGGCTACACCTTC. It translates to CASSLGQGRYGYTF.